This is a list of T cell receptor beta chains from one sample in a study of identical twins. TCRdb re-called the 5' RACE reads with MiXCR, one entry per CDR3 protein. The profile covers hundreds of thousands of distinct CDR3 sequences, with less than 7% appearing a single time and about 2% taken by the ten largest. Input material: naive T cells sorted from blood. The receptors were gathered from a man aged 18 to 30 in good health. The CDR3 runs from the conserved cysteine through the conserved F or W. D genes are given only for firm matches. The listing skips clone size in some rows; elsewhere it reads once, few, many or a size class.

D gene	V gene	J gene	clone size	CDR3 DNA	CDR3 protein
TRBD2	TRBV25-1	TRBJ2-6	.	TGTGCCAGCAGTAGCGGGGTTCGGGCCAACGTCCTGACTTTC	CASSSGVRANVLTF
.	TRBV20-1	TRBJ2-1	many	TGCAGTGCTAGGACCTGGGACAATGAGCAGTTCTTC	CSARTWDNEQFF
.	TRBV12-3/TRBV12-4	TRBJ2-1	many	TGTGCCAGCAGTTTGGTCGTTACTGAGCAGTTCTTC	CASSLVVTEQFF
.	TRBV29-1	TRBJ2-2	many	TGCAGCGTTGACAGGGGTGGCGGGGAGCTGTTTTTT	CSVDRGGGELFF
TRBD2	TRBV3-1	TRBJ2-3	.	TGTGCCAGCAGCCAAGGATACCTTAGCGGGAGCGGCACAGATACGCAGTATTTT	CASSQGYLSGSGTDTQYF
.	TRBV7-8	TRBJ2-1	many	TGTGCCAGCAGCTTAGCGAATCTGCGCCAAAGCTCCTACAATGAGCAGTTCTTC	CASSLANLRQSSYNEQFF
TRBD1	TRBV12-3/TRBV12-4	TRBJ1-5	many	TGTGCCAGCAGGTCTGACAGGGGGGCTCAGCCCCAGCATTTT	CASRSDRGAQPQHF
.	TRBV27	TRBJ2-1	many	TGTGCCACATCCGGGACGGAACACAATGAGCAGTTCTTC	CATSGTEHNEQFF
.	TRBV6-2/TRBV6-3	TRBJ2-7	many	TGTGCCAGCAGTTTTCACCCCGGAACTGAATACGAGCAGTACTTC	CASSFHPGTEYEQYF
TRBD2	TRBV9	TRBJ2-1	many	TGTGCCAGCAGCGCCTGGGAGGGGGAGCAGTTCTTC	CASSAWEGEQFF
.	TRBV12-3/TRBV12-4	TRBJ2-7	many	TGTGCCAGCATCCTGGATGGCGCGGCGTCCTACGAGCAGTACTTC	CASILDGAASYEQYF
.	TRBV7-2	TRBJ2-3	few	TGTGCCAGCAGCTTAAGGTACCGAGGGGCAGATACGCAGTATTTT	CASSLRYRGADTQYF
.	TRBV7-8	TRBJ2-3	few	TGTGCCAGCAGCTTAGCGGGAGGCGGCCGCACAGATACGCAGTATTTT	CASSLAGGGRTDTQYF
.	TRBV9	TRBJ2-7	many	TGTGCCAGCAGCGTCGGGGTGTCCTACGAGCAGTACTTC	CASSVGVSYEQYF
.	TRBV12-5	TRBJ2-1	few	TGTGCTAGTGGTGCCGGGCACAATGAGCAGTTCTTC	CASGAGHNEQFF
TRBD2	TRBV5-4	TRBJ2-1	few	TGTGCCAGCAGCGCCCCTCTGACGGGGGGGTCCTTC	CASSAPLTGGSF
TRBD1	TRBV5-1	TRBJ2-3	few	TGCGCCAGCAGCTTGAAGGGACAGGGGGCTTGGAGCACAGATACGCAGTATTTT	CASSLKGQGAWSTDTQYF
.	TRBV12-3/TRBV12-4	TRBJ2-1	few	TGTGCCAGCAGTTCTAGCGTTGAGCAGTTCTTC	CASSSSVEQFF
TRBD2	TRBV7-6	TRBJ2-1	.	TGTGCCAGCAGCATTGGACTAGCGGGGGGCTACAATGAGCAGTTCTTC	CASSIGLAGGYNEQFF
.	TRBV15	TRBJ2-3	few	TGTGCCACCAGCAGACGGGGATTGCAGTATTTT	CATSRRGLQYF
.	TRBV6-5	TRBJ2-2	many	TGTGCCAGCAGTTACAGTCCTTCCGGGGAGCTGTTTTTT	CASSYSPSGELFF
TRBD1	TRBV7-9	TRBJ1-1	few	TGTGCCAGCAGCTTAGAGGCCGCAGGGGGCACTGAAGCTTTCTTT	CASSLEAAGGTEAFF
TRBD1	TRBV30	TRBJ2-5	.	TGTGCCTGGAGTGTACCTACAGGGGCTAACCAAGAGACCCAGTACTTC	CAWSVPTGANQETQYF